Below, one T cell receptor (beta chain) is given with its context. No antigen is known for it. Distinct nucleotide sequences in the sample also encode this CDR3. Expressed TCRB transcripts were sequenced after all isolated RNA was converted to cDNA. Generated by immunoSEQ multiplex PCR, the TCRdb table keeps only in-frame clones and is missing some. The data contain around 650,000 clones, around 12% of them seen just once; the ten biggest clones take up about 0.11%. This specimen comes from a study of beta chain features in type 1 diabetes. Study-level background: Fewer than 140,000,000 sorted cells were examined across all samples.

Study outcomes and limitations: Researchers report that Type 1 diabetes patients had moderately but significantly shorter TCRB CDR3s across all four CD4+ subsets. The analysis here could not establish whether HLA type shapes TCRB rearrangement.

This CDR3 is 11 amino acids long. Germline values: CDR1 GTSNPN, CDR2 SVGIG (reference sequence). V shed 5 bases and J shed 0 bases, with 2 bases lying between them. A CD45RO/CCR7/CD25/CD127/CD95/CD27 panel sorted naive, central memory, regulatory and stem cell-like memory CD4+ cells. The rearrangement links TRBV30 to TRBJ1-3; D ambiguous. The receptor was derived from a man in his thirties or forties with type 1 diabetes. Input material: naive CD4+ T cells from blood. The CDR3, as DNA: TGTGCCTGGTCCTCTGGAAACACCATATATTTT. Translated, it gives CAWSSGNTIYF.